This is a list of T cell receptor beta chains from one sample in a study of blood T cell repertoires in COVID-19. This table comes from immunoSEQ multiplex PCR, and its TCRdb copy is limited to in-frame clones, with some not included. Seen here are 200,000 to 250,000 clones, around 81% observed once, and the top ten hold roughly 2.3%. The specimen was peripheral blood. Receptors originate from a woman aged 60 to 75 with acute or convalescent COVID-19. CDR3s include the opening cysteine and the closing phenylalanine or tryptophan. A D gene is named only where the DNA matches it firmly. Rows give clone size only sometimes, using once, few, many, or a class for an expanded clone.

clone_size	j_call	v_call	d_call	cdr3_aa	cdr3_nt
-	TRBJ1-2	TRBV9	-	CASSVSRTDSYGYTF	TGTGCCAGCAGCGTATCCCGGACAGACTCCTATGGCTACACCTTC
-	TRBJ1-3	TRBV3-1/TRBV3-2	TRBD1	CASSARQGIPGNTIYF	TGTGCCAGCAGCGCCCGACAGGGGATCCCTGGAAACACCATATATTTT
-	TRBJ1-6	TRBV11-2	-	CASSSHYSPLHF	TGTGCCAGCAGCTCCCATTATTCACCCCTCCACTTT
-	TRBJ1-2	TRBV28	-	CASSPLRAGYTF	TGTGCCAGCAGTCCGCTGAGGGCTGGCTACACCTTC
-	TRBJ2-1	TRBV7-2	TRBD2	CASSPAGTSGDNEQFF	TGTGCCAGCAGCCCTGCAGGGACTAGCGGGGACAATGAGCAGTTCTTC
-	TRBJ2-7	TRBV13	-	CASSLGRYEQYF	TGTGCCAGCAGCTTGGGCCGTTACGAGCAGTACTTC
-	TRBJ1-5	TRBV2	-	CASSDVGGAVIAQPQHF	TGTGCCAGCAGTGATGTTGGGGGCGCGGTAATTGCTCAGCCCCAGCATTTT
-	TRBJ1-6	TRBV6-5	TRBD1	CASRVRQGYNSPLHF	TGTGCCAGCAGAGTCCGACAGGGCTATAATTCACCCCTCCACTTT
-	TRBJ2-5	TRBV7-6	TRBD2	CASSLGGGGAPETQYF	TGTGCCAGCAGCTTAGGGGGCGGGGGGGCCCCGGAGACCCAGTACTTC
-	TRBJ2-7	TRBV12-5	TRBD1	CASGGQAARLGEQYF	TGTGCTAGTGGCGGACAGGCGGCTCGGTTGGGAGAGCAGTACTTC
-	TRBJ2-1	TRBV15	TRBD2	CATTGGWRGGGNEQFF	TGTGCCACCACCGGCGGTTGGCGGGGGGGCGGGAATGAGCAGTTCTTC
-	TRBJ1-2	TRBV19	-	CASVHRVSEGYTF	TGTGCCAGTGTCCACAGGGTATCGGAGGGCTACACCTTC
once	TRBJ2-3	TRBV6-5	-	CASHNTYTDTQYF	TGTGCCAGCCATAATACTTATACAGATACGCAGTATTTT
-	TRBJ2-5	TRBV9	-	CASSVAGAWETQYF	TGTGCCAGCAGCGTGGCGGGGGCCTGGGAGACCCAGTACTTC
-	TRBJ2-7	TRBV18	-	CASSPGVSYEQYF	TGTGCCAGCTCACCCGGGGTCTCCTACGAGCAGTACTTC
-	TRBJ1-4	TRBV6-1	-	CASSEGGEKLFF	TGTGCCAGCAGTGAAGGCGGTGAAAAACTGTTTTTT
-	TRBJ2-1	TRBV20-1	-	CSASSRVPVNEQFF	TGCAGTGCTAGTTCCAGGGTCCCGGTTAATGAGCAGTTCTTC
-	TRBJ2-5	TRBV9	TRBD2	CASSVAGGGAGETQYF	TGTGCCAGCAGCGTAGCTGGCGGGGGGGCCGGAGAGACCCAGTACTTC
-	TRBJ1-1	TRBV6-5	-	CASASQLNTEAFF	TGTGCCAGCGCAAGCCAACTGAACACTGAAGCTTTCTTT
-	TRBJ2-2	TRBV29-1	-	CSVATRVTGELFF	TGCAGCGTTGCTACCCGGGTGACCGGGGAGCTGTTTTTT
-	TRBJ1-6	TRBV4-2	TRBD1	CASSNRDRDSYNSPLHF	TGTGCCAGCAGCAATCGGGACAGGGACTCCTATAATTCACCCCTCCACTTT
once	TRBJ2-2	TRBV4-1	-	CASSQDQSRGQRTGEPFF	TGCGCCAGCAGCCAAGACCAGAGTCGTGGACAGCGCACCGGGGAGCCGTTTTTT
-	TRBJ2-1	TRBV5-1	-	CASSSSGIGEQFF	TGCGCCAGCAGCTCCTCAGGGATCGGTGAGCAGTTCTTC
-	TRBJ2-5	TRBV7-2	TRBD2	CASSLVLSGGAETQYF	TGTGCCAGCAGCTTAGTGCTCAGCGGGGGGGCGGAGACCCAGTACTTC
few	TRBJ2-7	TRBV19	-	CASSRRRRDYEQYF	TGTGCCAGTAGCAGACGACGGAGGGACTACGAGCAGTACTTC
-	TRBJ2-1	TRBV7-8	TRBD2	CASSLVLAGELNEQFF	TGTGCCAGCAGCCTAGTCCTAGCGGGGGAGCTCAATGAGCAGTTCTTC
-	TRBJ2-7	TRBV6-6	TRBD1	CASSYGTGASYEQYF	TGTGCCAGCAGTTACGGAACAGGGGCCTCCTACGAGCAGTACTTC
-	TRBJ2-2	TRBV5-1	TRBD2	CASSFLAGGPTGELFF	TGCGCCAGCAGCTTTCTAGCGGGGGGCCCCACCGGGGAGCTGTTTTTT
-	TRBJ2-3	TRBV27	-	CASTLGGRGDTQYF	TGTGCCAGCACTTTAGGGGGGCGGGGGGATACGCAGTATTTT
few	TRBJ2-2	TRBV5-1	-	CASRQTGELFF	TGCGCCAGCAGACAAACCGGGGAGCTGTTTTTT
-	TRBJ1-4	TRBV12-3/TRBV12-4	-	CASSFKGDEKLFF	TGTGCCAGCAGTTTTAAAGGGGATGAAAAACTGTTTTTT
-	TRBJ1-2	TRBV27	-	CASSLAGAYGYTF	TGTGCCAGCAGTTTGGCGGGCGCCTATGGCTACACCTTC
-	TRBJ1-2	TRBV12-5	-	CASGGGYYGYTF	TGTGCTAGTGGGGGGGGTTACTATGGCTACACCTTC
once	TRBJ2-2	TRBV7-9	-	CARAGRLDTGELFF	TGTGCCAGAGCAGGAAGGCTGGACACCGGGGAGCTGTTTTTT
-	TRBJ2-5	TRBV4-1	-	CASSPATFEETQYF	TGCGCCAGCAGTCCAGCGACTTTTGAAGAGACCCAGTACTTC
-	TRBJ2-3	TRBV5-4	TRBD1	CASSLGQGIGTDTQYF	TGTGCCAGCAGCCTAGGACAGGGGATTGGCACAGATACGCAGTATTTT
-	TRBJ1-1	TRBV18	-	CASSPSGGTEAFF	TGTGCCAGCTCACCATCGGGTGGCACTGAAGCTTTCTTT
-	TRBJ1-2	TRBV18	TRBD1	CASSPTGKNYGYTF	TGTGCCAGCTCACCGACAGGGAAGAACTATGGCTACACCTTC
-	TRBJ1-2	TRBV9	TRBD1	CASSVADRQNLGGYTF	TGTGCCAGCAGCGTAGCGGACAGGCAAAACCTCGGGGGCTACACCTTC
-	TRBJ2-7	TRBV9	TRBD1	CASSPGTGGSYEQYF	TGTGCCAGCAGCCCCGGGACAGGGGGTTCGTACGAGCAGTACTTC
-	TRBJ1-1	TRBV20-1	-	CSARRETEAFF	TGCAGTGCTAGAAGGGAGACTGAAGCTTTCTTT
-	TRBJ2-3	TRBV7-9	TRBD1	CASSRNLDREADTQYF	TGTGCCAGCAGCCGAAACCTGGACAGGGAGGCAGATACGCAGTATTTT
few	TRBJ1-6	TRBV5-4	-	CASSLLGREESPLHF	TGTGCCAGCAGCTTGCTCGGGAGGGAAGAGTCACCCCTCCACTTT
-	TRBJ1-1	TRBV4-3	TRBD1	CASSRGQGAAEAFF	TGCGCCAGCAGCCGGGGACAGGGGGCAGCTGAAGCTTTCTTT
once	TRBJ1-2	TRBV25-1	-	CASSDSGVNYGYTF	TGTGCCAGCAGTGACTCAGGGGTCAACTATGGCTACACCTTC
-	TRBJ2-7	TRBV5-1	TRBD2	CASSQTSGGAYEQYF	TGCGCCAGCAGCCAAACTAGCGGGGGGGCCTACGAGCAGTACTTC
-	TRBJ1-6	TRBV30	TRBD1	CAWSWGGQARSPLHF	TGTGCCTGGAGTTGGGGGGGACAGGCTAGATCACCCCTCCACTTT
-	TRBJ1-2	TRBV4-2	-	CASSPPRGAGFYGYTF	TGTGCCAGCAGCCCTCCTCGGGGTGCGGGGTTCTATGGCTACACCTTC
-	TRBJ2-1	TRBV27	TRBD2	CASSWASGGGEQFF	TGTGCCAGCAGTTGGGCTAGCGGGGGGGGTGAGCAGTTCTTC